This entry lists 25 T cell receptor beta chains sequenced from one sample in a study of cytomegalovirus exposure and HLA in healthy donors. In the PCR, 60 Vbeta and 13 Jbeta primers were used. Profiled with immunoSEQ multiplex PCR; TCRdb holds only in-frame clones, not every one. Found here are 99,000 or so clones, 9.5% to 15% of them singletons; the top ten hold about 16%. What was sequenced was PBMCs. The receptors stem from a man aged 40-55 years in good health and CMV-seropositive.

V and J are TRBV7-2 and TRBJ2-3; TRBD2 matches at 10 bases. The CDR3 covers 18 residues. J gave up 4 bases and V 0 bases, and 10 bases lay outside the gene matches. The germline CDR1 and CDR2 sequences are SGHTA and FQGNSA. The CDR3 sequence: CASSLAVASGSLADTQYF. CDR3 DNA: TGTGCCAGCAGCTTAGCGGTGGCTAGCGGGAGTTTGGCAGATACGCAGTATTTT.

This clone has a handful of counts. The chain has TRBV5-1 and TRBJ2-7; weak D call: TRBD2 (5 bases). CDR3 length: 15 residues. Looked up from germline, CDR1 is SGHRS and CDR2 is YFSETQ. The V end was cut by 2 bases, the J end by 4 bases, with 16 bases between. The CDR3 region is CASSFFRGSSYEQYF. The CDR3 DNA is TGCGCCAGCAGCTTTTTCCGGGGATCGTCGTACGAGCAGTACTTC.

The chain recombines TRBV9 with TRBJ2-1, with 8 bases aligning to TRBD1. Germline V gene data show CDR1 as SGDLS and CDR2 as YYNGEE. V lost 5 bases and J lost 3; bases outside the gene matches: 7. CDR3 length equals 15 residues. As DNA, the CDR3 is TGTGCCAGCAGTACCTCCGGGACAGGCTACAATGAGCAGTTCTTC. Its translation: CASSTSGTGYNEQFF.

The sample holds a few counts of this clone. The chain joins TRBV2 to TRBJ1-5, with no clear D. Germline V gene data show CDR1 as SNHLY and CDR2 as FYNNEI. The length of the CDR3 is 12 residues. V was pared by 7 bases and J by 7 bases, with 11 bases between. The CDR3 coding sequence is TGTGCCAGCACCGATCTGGGCCAGCCCCAGCATTTT. Amino acids: CASTDLGQPQHF. Full variable domain (rest looked up from reference TRBV2 and TRBJ1-5): EPEVTQTPSHQVTQMGQEVILRCVPISNHLYFYWYRQILGQKVEFLVSFYNNEISEKSEIFDDQFSVERPDGSNFTLKIRSTKLEDSAMYFCASTDLGQPQHFGDGTRLSIL.

V and J are TRBV7-9 and TRBJ1-1, with D possibly being TRBD1 (6 bases). Germline loops: CDR1 SEHNR, CDR2 FQNEAQ (reference sequence). V lost 2 bases and J lost 5, with 9 bases in between. This CDR3 is 13 amino acids long. CDR3 protein: CASSLNRDTEAFF. CDR3 DNA sequence: TGTGCCAGCAGCTTAAACAGGGATACTGAAGCTTTCTTT.

The chain links TRBV27 to TRBJ2-4, with TRBD2 identical over 15 bases. CDR3 size: 16 residues. V lost 5 bases and J lost 6; bases outside the gene matches: 5. Germline V gene lookup returns CDR1 MNHEY and CDR2 SMNVEV (reference sequence). The CDR3 region is CASSPRTSGRVNIQYF. The CDR3 DNA follows: TGTGCCAGCAGTCCCAGGACTAGCGGGAGGGTAAACATTCAGTACTTC.

This clone was seen only a few times. The J gene is TRBJ1-3, the V gene TRBV18; tentatively, D is TRBD1 (6 bases). CDR1 and CDR2 (germline): KGHSH, LQKENI. The length of the CDR3 is 17 residues. The V end was cut by 3 bases, the J end by 0 bases, with 15 bases between. In nucleotides, the CDR3 is TGTGCCAGCTCACCTGTTGAAACCAGGGGCTCTGGAAACACCATATATTTT. Protein: CASSPVETRGSGNTIYF.

This chain joins TRBV19 and TRBJ1-2; no clear D. V was pared by 1 base and J by 4 bases, with 16 bases between. Per germline, CDR1 LNHDA and CDR2 SQIVND (reference sequence). The CDR3 contains 16 residues. The CDR3 reads CASSIAAVGGFYGYTF. Here the CDR3 DNA reads TGTGCCAGTAGTATAGCTGCCGTGGGAGGGTTCTATGGCTACACCTTC. Full variable domain (outside the CDR3, taken from reference TRBV19 and TRBJ1-2): DGGITQSPKYLFRKEGQNVTLSCEQNLNHDAMYWYRQDPGQGLRLIYYSQIVNDFQKGDIAEGYSVSREKKESFPLTVTSAQKNPTAFYLCASSIAAVGGFYGYTFGSGTRLTVV.

The genes are TRBV6-4 and TRBJ2-3; D is uncertain. From germline, CDR1 is MRHNA and CDR2 SNTAGT. The CDR3 runs to 15 residues. With 5 bases removed from V and 3 bases from J, the gap between germline ends came to 15 bases. CDR3 nucleotides: TGTGCCAGCAGTCTTGAAAGCTCCGGGACAGATACGCAGTATTTT. As protein: CASSLESSGTDTQYF.

The chain is built from TRBV28 and TRBJ1-5, with TRBD1 matching 7 bases. CDR1 and CDR2 (germline): MDHEN, SYDVKM. The CDR3 contains 15 residues. The V gene end was trimmed by 7 bases and the J gene end by 0 bases; junction bases not matched to a gene: 6. The CDR3 sequence is CASTQTGISNQPQHF. CDR3 DNA: TGTGCCAGCACCCAGACAGGGATTAGCAATCAGCCCCAGCATTTT.

In its sample, this clone was seen a few times. The chain joins TRBV9 to TRBJ2-5; tentative D call: TRBD1 (6 bases). CDR1 and CDR2 (germline): SGDLS, YYNGEE. The CDR3 runs to 15 residues. V gave up 2 bases and J gave up 1 base, with 12 bases separating them. CDR3 sequence: CASSVDWGLQETQYF. The CDR3 nucleotides are TGTGCCAGCAGCGTGGATTGGGGGCTCCAAGAGACCCAGTACTTC. Supplemented by reference TRBV9 and TRBJ2-5, the full variable domain reads DSGVTQTPKHLITATGQRVTLRCSPRSGDLSVYWYQQSLDQGLQFLIQYYNGEERAKGNILERFSAQQFPDLHSELNLSSLELGDSALYFCASSVDWGLQETQYFGPGTRLLVL.

V is TRBV27 and J is TRBJ2-3, with TRBD1 matching 7 bases. Germline loops: CDR1 MNHEY, CDR2 SMNVEV (reference sequence). The CDR3 extends over 14 amino acids. V dropped 4 bases and J dropped 4; count of bases not matched to a gene: 5. This CDR3 is CASSSRGWADTQYF. The CDR3 DNA reads as TGTGCCAGCAGTTCCAGGGGGTGGGCAGATACGCAGTATTTT.

The CDR3 nucleotides read TGTGCCAGCAGCCCCCGCATACAGGGAAGGGGCACTGAAGCTTTCTTT. The encoded protein is CASSPRIQGRGTEAFF. The chain has TRBV11-2 and TRBJ1-1; possible D gene TRBD1, 6 bases. Germline lookup yields CDR1 SGHAT and CDR2 FQNNGV. The CDR3 spans 16 residues. The germline V and J ends were trimmed by 5 bases and 4 bases, with 20 bases remaining between them.

This clone was seen more than once but under ten times. The CDR3 nucleotides read TGTGCCAGCAGCCAAGACCTCGACAATGAGCAGTTCTTC. Protein: CASSQDLDNEQFF. V is TRBV14 and J is TRBJ2-1; D call uncertain. V gave up 0 bases and J gave up 5 bases, with 5 bases separating them. There are 13 residues in the CDR3. Looked up from germline, CDR1 is SGHDN and CDR2 is FVKESK.

This chain links TRBV6-5 with TRBJ1-2; 9 nucleotides match TRBD1. The CDR3 has 14 residues. With 8 bases clipped from V and 7 bases from J, the junction kept 11 bases outside the gene matches. Germline V CDR1 and CDR2: MNHEY, SVGAGI. For the CDR3, the DNA is TGTGCCAGCCGACTGGGACAGGGCCCCCTTGGCTACACCTTC. Its translation is CASRLGQGPLGYTF.

This clone was found many times. The chain carries TRBV7-2 and TRBJ2-2; 8 bases map to TRBD2. The CDR3 totals 15 residues. CDR1 is SGHTA, CDR2 FQGNSA, per germline. Losses at the gene ends were 2 bases for V and 1 base for J; bases not matched to a gene: 0. The CDR3 spells CASSLTSGNTGELFF. CDR3 nucleotides: TGTGCCAGCAGCTTAACTAGCGGGAACACCGGGGAGCTGTTTTTT.

This chain uses TRBV28 with TRBJ2-1; 7 bases are a match to TRBD2. Germline CDR1 is MDHEN and CDR2 is SYDVKM. The CDR3 is 15 amino acids. Trimming removed 7 bases from V and 9 bases from J; junction bases left unmatched: 15. This CDR3 reads CASTRASGPGSEQFF. CDR3 DNA: TGTGCCAGCACAAGGGCTAGCGGACCTGGGAGTGAGCAGTTCTTC.

This clone came up a few times. The V gene is TRBV18, the J gene TRBJ1-5; D gene unclear. The germline CDR1 and CDR2 sequences are KGHSH and LQKENI. V lost 0 bases and J lost 9, with 9 bases in between. The CDR3 spans 13 residues. The CDR3 coding sequence is TGTGCCAGCTCACCACCCGCCGGGTTGCCCCAGCATTTT. Protein: CASSPPAGLPQHF.

The V call is TRBV11-3, the J call TRBJ2-2, with a weak D call TRBD2 (6 bases). Between the trimmed V and J ends, which lost 8 bases and 1 base, there was a span of 11 bases. The CDR3 contains 14 residues. CDR1 is SGHNT and CDR2 is YENEEA in the germline V gene. CDR3 DNA sequence: TGTGCCAGCCAGCCTAGCGAGAACACCGGGGAGCTGTTTTTT. This translates into CASQPSENTGELFF.

This clone appeared a few times. J is TRBJ1-1 and V is TRBV6-6; TRBD1 matches 8 bases. Looked up from germline, CDR1 is MNHNY and CDR2 is SVGAGI (reference sequence). This CDR3 spans 15 amino acids. The V segment lost 4 bases and the J segment 4 bases; nucleotides outside the gene matches: 8. The CDR3 reads CASSSIHRGGTEAFF. CDR3 sequence (DNA): TGTGCCAGCAGTTCCATTCACAGGGGGGGCACTGAAGCTTTCTTT.

The chain recombines TRBV10-1 with TRBJ1-1, with D perhaps TRBD1 (5 bases). The CDR3 runs 16 residues. Germline CDR1 reads WNHNN; CDR2 reads SYGVQD (reference sequence). The V gene lost 2 bases and the J gene lost 6 bases, with 19 bases spanning the gap. The CDR3 DNA is TGCGCCAGCAGTGAGAGGCCGGGGAGGGGTAAGGCTGAAGCTTTCTTT. This sequence encodes CASSERPGRGKAEAFF.

The chain has TRBV5-1 and TRBJ2-5; TRBD1 might be the D (6 bases). The tail of the sequence fits TRBJ2-7 better, so the J call may be wrong. Germline CDR1 is SGHRS and CDR2 is YFSETQ. This CDR3 region has 15 residues. CDR3 coding DNA: TGCGCCAGCAGCTCCGGACAGTCCATAACGTACGAGCAGTACTTC. The encoded protein is CASSSGQSITYEQYF.

This clone was counted only a few times. The chain couples TRBV6-5 to TRBJ1-2; D remains unclear. V dropped 4 bases and J dropped 7 bases, with 13 bases sitting between them. This CDR3 is built from 13 residues. Per germline, CDR1 MNHEY and CDR2 SVGAGI. The chain's CDR3 is CASSSPSGSGYTF. The DNA of the CDR3 is TGTGCCAGCAGTTCTCCCAGTGGCTCTGGCTACACCTTC.

This clone has a handful of counts. This chain links TRBV28 with TRBJ2-7, with 7 positions matching TRBD1. Losses at the gene ends were 6 bases for V and 2 bases for J; bases not matched to a gene: 4. Germline CDR1 MDHEN, CDR2 SYDVKM. CDR3 length: 13 residues. CDR3 bases: TGTGCCAGCAGCCCGGGACAGACCTACGAGCAGTACTTC. Translated: CASSPGQTYEQYF.

The V call is TRBV30, the J call TRBJ1-2; 8 bases are shared with TRBD1. The CDR3 loop spans 13 amino acids. CDR1 and CDR2 (germline): GTSNPN, SVGIG (reference sequence). Trimming took 3 bases from V and 3 from J; bases not matched to a gene: 3. This CDR3 reads CAWRPGQDYGYTF. The CDR3 DNA follows: TGTGCCTGGAGACCGGGACAGGACTATGGCTACACCTTC. Filled out from reference TRBV30 and TRBJ1-2, the complete variable domain reads SQTIHQWPATLVQPVGSPLSLECTVEGTSNPNLYWYRQAAGRGLQLLFYSVGIGQISSEVPQNLSASRPQDRQFILSSKKLLLSDSGFYLCAWRPGQDYGYTFGSGTRLTVV.